What follows are 29 T cell receptor beta chains derived from one specimen sequenced in a study. TCRdb reprocessed the RT-PCR reads via MiXCR and lists one record per CDR3 protein. The table includes almost 700,000 distinct CDR3 sequences, over 12% detected once. Source material: memory CD4+ T cells from blood. All receptors derive from a female donor in good health, serving as a healthy control.

In this sample, this clonotype turned up a few times. This chain joins TRBV2 and TRBJ2-1; D may be TRBD1 or TRBD2 (5 bases each). Germline CDR1 is SNHLY and CDR2 is FYNNEI. The V end lost 7 bases, the J end lost 2 bases, and 15 bases lay between the germline ends. The CDR3 totals 15 residues. The CDR3 region is CASTIGTYTYNEQFF. Written as DNA, the CDR3 is TGTGCCAGCACCATCGGGACGTATACCTACAATGAGCAGTTCTTC. Filled out from reference TRBV2 and TRBJ2-1, the complete variable domain reads EPEVTQTPSHQVTQMGQEVILRCVPISNHLYFYWYRQILGQKVEFLVSFYNNEISEKSEIFDDQFSVERPDGSNFTLKIRSTKLEDSAMYFCASTIGTYTYNEQFFGPGTRLTVL.

This clonotype has just a few counts. This rearrangement joins TRBV5-1 to TRBJ1-3; D may be TRBD1 (6 bases). V lost 0 bases to trimming and J lost 2 bases, with 12 bases between them. The CDR3 contains 16 residues. The germline gives CDR1 SGHRS, CDR2 YFSETQ. CDR3 DNA sequence: TGCGCCAGCAGCTTGGAGGGGGGGTCAACTGGAAACACCATATATTTT. Protein product: CASSLEGGSTGNTIYF.

This clonotype was picked up many times. This rearrangement joins TRBV20-1 to TRBJ2-5; 7 bases are shared with TRBD1. CDR1 is DFQATT, CDR2 SNEGSKA, per germline (reference sequence). The ends lost 1 base at V and 6 bases at J; junction bases unmatched: 2. CDR3 length: 12 residues. CDR3 region: CSARGGGQTQYF. CDR3 bases: TGCAGTGCTAGAGGAGGGGGCCAGACCCAGTACTTC.

The chain joins TRBV5-1 to TRBJ1-6, with D hard to call. Germline CDR1 reads SGHRS; CDR2 reads YFSETQ. The V gene lost 0 bases and the J gene lost 8 bases, with 9 bases spanning the gap. The CDR3 length is 14 residues. In DNA, the CDR3 is TGCGCCAGCAGCTTGGTTGGGATGGATTCACCCCTCCACTTT. Its protein product is CASSLVGMDSPLHF.

CDR3 loop: CSAKGGYQPQHF. The DNA of the CDR3 is TGCAGTGCTAAGGGGGGATATCAGCCCCAGCATTTT. The V call is TRBV20-1, the J call TRBJ1-5; possible D gene TRBD1, 6 bases. V dropped 4 bases and J dropped 5 bases, with 9 bases sitting between them. The CDR3 consists of 12 residues. The germline V gene encodes CDR1 DFQATT and CDR2 SNEGSKA (reference sequence).

This clonotype has just a few counts. V is TRBV2 and J is TRBJ2-1, with TRBD2 matching 7 bases. The germline CDR1 and CDR2 sequences are SNHLY and FYNNEI. With 6 bases clipped from V and 9 bases from J, the junction kept 11 bases outside the gene matches. This CDR3 spans 14 amino acids. The CDR3 region has the DNA TGTGCCAGCAGGCAGCCCGGACTAGGTGGTGAGCAGTTCTTC. This encodes CASRQPGLGGEQFF.

The J gene is TRBJ2-7, the V gene TRBV28; 7 positions agree with TRBD1. The CDR3 has 13 residues. With V trimmed by 6 bases and J by 2 bases, 4 bases remained unmatched. In germline, CDR1 is MDHEN, CDR2 SYDVKM. CDR3 in amino acids: CASRGDSTYEQYF. DNA for the CDR3: TGTGCCAGCAGAGGGGACAGTACCTACGAGCAGTACTTC. The whole variable domain, remainder taken from reference TRBV28 and TRBJ2-7, is DVKVTQSSRYLVKRTGEKVFLECVQDMDHENMFWYRQDPGLGLRLIYFSYDVKMKEKGDIPEGYSVSREKKERFSLILESASTNQTSMYLCASRGDSTYEQYFGPGTRLTVT.

This clonotype appeared a few times. This rearrangement joins TRBV20-1 to TRBJ1-2; D call uncertain. V lost 6 bases and J lost 3, with 11 bases in between. Germline CDR1 and CDR2: DFQATT and SNEGSKA (reference sequence). There are 12 residues in the CDR3. The CDR3 DNA reads TGCAGTGCCCCCAGAGTGGACTATGGCTACACCTTC. This translates into CSAPRVDYGYTF.

A few counts support this clonotype. The chain employs TRBV4-2 and TRBJ2-7; 7 bases are a match to TRBD2. In germline, CDR1 is LGHNA, CDR2 YNFKEQ. The CDR3 sequence is 15 residues long. V gave up 0 bases and J gave up 4 bases; unmatched junction bases: 6. The DNA for the CDR3 is TGTGCCAGCAGCCAAGATGGGGAGGGCTATTACGAGCAGTACTTC. It is translated as CASSQDGEGYYEQYF.

The chain is built from TRBV20-1 and TRBJ2-1, with a weak D call TRBD2 (5 bases). The length of the CDR3 is 13 residues. V was shortened by 1 base and J by 4 bases, with 8 bases between the two germline ends. From germline, CDR1 is DFQATT and CDR2 SNEGSKA (reference sequence). The CDR3 reads CSARGGGYNEQFF. In nucleotides, the CDR3 is TGCAGTGCTAGAGGCGGCGGGTACAATGAGCAGTTCTTC.

This clonotype was found a few times. The chain is built from TRBV4-1 and TRBJ1-3; the D is unclear. Trimming took 4 bases from V and 0 from J, leaving 25 bases between them. This CDR3 spans 20 amino acids. CDR1 and CDR2 from the germline V gene are MGHRA and YSYEKL. The CDR3 DNA sequence: TGCGCCAGCAGCCCCCGAACTATACTCGAGGGTTATGGCTCTGGAAACACCATATATTTT. This codes for CASSPRTILEGYGSGNTIYF.

Here the CDR3 reads CASSTIAGGYNEQFF. CDR3 DNA sequence: TGTGCCAGCAGCACAATAGCGGGGGGTTACAATGAGCAGTTCTTC. The rearrangement uses TRBV7-6 and TRBJ2-1; 10 bases align to TRBD2. In germline, CDR1 is SGHVS, CDR2 FNYEAQ. This CDR3 contains 15 residues. Unmatched junction bases numbered 5, after V lost 5 bases and J lost 4 bases.

This clonotype has more than one count but fewer than ten. The genes are TRBV20-1 and TRBJ2-7; TRBD2 matches at 7 bases. Germline CDR1 DFQATT, CDR2 SNEGSKA (reference sequence). The CDR3 sequence is 16 residues long. V lost 1 base and J lost 2; bases outside the gene matches: 11. CDR3 DNA sequence: TGCAGTGCTAGAGTTTGGCTAGCGGAAAAACCCTACGAGCAGTACTTC. As protein: CSARVWLAEKPYEQYF.

In this sample, this clonotype turned up a few times. The chain uses TRBV2 and TRBJ2-1; 14 positions match TRBD2. Germline trimming cut 7 bases from V and 9 bases from J; bases unmatched to any gene: 8. Looked up from germline, CDR1 is SNHLY and CDR2 is FYNNEI. This CDR3 is 15 amino acids long. CDR3 sequence (DNA): TGTGCCAGCACGGGGGGACTAGCGGGAGTAGGTGAGCAGTTCTTC. Translation: CASTGGLAGVGEQFF.

The table lists this clonotype with a few counts. The gene calls are TRBV9 and TRBJ2-2; TRBD1 might be the D (6 bases). The V end lost 4 bases, the J end lost 6 bases, and 10 bases lay between the germline ends. Germline assignment: CDR1 SGDLS and CDR2 YYNGEE. CDR3 size: 13 residues. CDR3 nucleotide sequence: TGTGCCAGCAGCCCCTACAGGGCCGGGGAGCTGTTTTTT. This encodes CASSPYRAGELFF.

This clonotype was observed a handful of times. V is TRBV2 and J is TRBJ2-5; 7 bases map to TRBD2. Trimming cost V 3 bases and J 5 bases; bases outside gene matches: 9. The germline CDR1 and CDR2 sequences are SNHLY and FYNNEI. The CDR3 consists of 15 residues. The chain's CDR3 is CASSDPRTSRETQYF. CDR3 coding DNA: TGTGCCAGCAGTGACCCTCGGACTAGTCGGGAGACCCAGTACTTC.

This rearrangement joins TRBV2 to TRBJ1-2, with 7 bases aligning to TRBD1. This CDR3 is built from 15 residues. The V segment lost 4 bases and the J segment 5 bases; nucleotides outside the gene matches: 10. Germline CDR1 reads SNHLY; CDR2 reads FYNNEI. Here the CDR3 DNA reads TGTGCCAGCAGTGGTGGGGACAGTTCCATTTATGGCTACACCTTC. Translation gives CASSGGDSSIYGYTF.

There are many counts of this clonotype. The V call is TRBV7-2, the J call TRBJ2-7, with 10 nucleotides matching TRBD2. The CDR3 is made up of 15 amino acids. CDR1 is SGHTA, CDR2 FQGNSA, per germline. Trimming at V came to 4 bases and at J to 0 bases, leaving 3 bases not matched to a gene. The CDR3 DNA reads TGTGCCAGCAGCTGGACTAGCGGCCTCTCCTACGAGCAGTACTTC. Its translation: CASSWTSGLSYEQYF.

This clonotype was picked up many times. The V gene is TRBV20-1, the J gene TRBJ2-7; 9 bases map to TRBD1. The V segment lost 6 bases and the J segment 5 bases; nucleotides outside the gene matches: 8. Germline loops: CDR1 DFQATT, CDR2 SNEGSKA (reference sequence). The CDR3 consists of 13 residues. The CDR3 region is CSAERTGVDEQYF. The CDR3 bases are TGCAGTGCAGAACGGACAGGGGTCGACGAGCAGTACTTC.

This clonotype has only a few counts. The V gene is TRBV20-1, the J gene TRBJ1-1; no reliable D call. The ends were cut back, 6 bases at V and 4 bases at J, with 9 bases in the middle. CDR3 size: 11 residues. Per germline, CDR1 DFQATT and CDR2 SNEGSKA (reference sequence). Written as DNA, the CDR3 is TGCAGTGCCGCCTCTAGCACTGAAGCTTTCTTT. Encoded protein: CSAASSTEAFF.

This clonotype was found many times. The CDR3: CASSQEAPGYQPQHF. In DNA, the CDR3 is TGCGCCAGCAGCCAAGAAGCGCCAGGCTATCAGCCCCAGCATTTT. The rearrangement links TRBV4-3 to TRBJ1-5; D gene uncertain. The CDR3 totals 15 residues. Deletions cut 0 bases from V and 5 bases from J, with 11 bases between. The V gene's germline CDR1 is LGHNA and CDR2 YSLEER.

The table lists this clonotype with many counts. V and J are TRBV15 and TRBJ2-1, with 7 bases that match TRBD2. V was pared by 1 base and J by 0 bases, with 0 bases of the junction left unmatched. Germline values: CDR1 LNHNV, CDR2 YYDKDF (reference sequence). CDR3 size: 15 residues. The CDR3 reads CATSRAGGSYNEQFF. The CDR3 nucleotides read TGTGCCACCAGCAGAGCGGGAGGCTCCTACAATGAGCAGTTCTTC.

This clonotype appeared many times. The chain combines TRBV20-1 with TRBJ2-3; no reliable D call. The germline V gene has CDR1 DFQATT and CDR2 SNEGSKA (reference sequence). The CDR3 length is 11 residues. V dropped 5 bases and J dropped 3 bases, with 6 bases sitting between them. CDR3 sequence: CSAGPTDTQYF. DNA of the CDR3: TGCAGTGCTGGACCTACAGATACGCAGTATTTT.

The chain carries TRBV20-1 and TRBJ1-5; no firm D call. The V end lost 0 bases, the J end lost 3 bases, and 12 bases lay between the germline ends. CDR1 is DFQATT, CDR2 SNEGSKA, per germline (reference sequence). The CDR3 has 15 amino acids. CDR3 coding DNA: TGCAGTGCTAGAGATCGGACGGCGTCCAATCAGCCCCAGCATTTT. Its translation: CSARDRTASNQPQHF.

This clonotype was counted a few times. The rearrangement uses TRBV7-2 and TRBJ2-1; tentatively, D is TRBD2 (6 bases). CDR1 is SGHTA, CDR2 FQGNSA, per germline. The CDR3 is 14 amino acids. Trimming removed 1 base at V and 8 bases at J, with 12 bases between. The CDR3 DNA follows: TGTGCCAGCAGCTTAGGGCACGCTAGCGATGAGCAGTTCTTC. It translates to CASSLGHASDEQFF.

This rearrangement joins TRBV7-2 to TRBJ2-3, with 7 bases identical to TRBD1. This CDR3 is 14 amino acids long. CDR1 and CDR2 from the germline V gene are SGHTA and FQGNSA. J was trimmed by 0 bases and V by 7 bases; bases with no gene match: 4. The CDR3 sequence: CASKQGPSTDTQYF. The CDR3 coding sequence is TGTGCCAGCAAACAGGGGCCTAGCACAGATACGCAGTATTTT.

This rearrangement joins TRBV9 to TRBJ1-2; 7 bases map to TRBD1. The CDR3 extends over 12 amino acids. The junction had 6 bases not matched to a gene; V was cut back by 9 bases and J by 4 bases. Germline-derived CDR1 and CDR2 are SGDLS and YYNGEE. In DNA, the CDR3 is TGTGCCACAGGCCGGGACAGCTATGGCTACACCTTC. This gives the protein CATGRDSYGYTF.

This sequence joins TRBV12-5 and TRBJ2-1; perhaps TRBD2 as D (6 bases). The germline V and J ends were trimmed by 9 bases and 6 bases, with 15 bases remaining between them. The CDR3 extends over 13 amino acids. The germline gives CDR1 LGHNT, CDR2 FRNRAP. The CDR3 region is CASAGDSLNEQFF. The CDR3 nucleotides are TGTGCTAGCGCCGGGGACTCCCTCAATGAGCAGTTCTTC.

The J gene is TRBJ2-1, the V gene TRBV7-2; D gene ambiguous. Trimming removed 3 bases from V and 0 bases from J, with 9 bases in between. Germline V lookup: CDR1 SGHTA, CDR2 FQGNSA. There are 15 residues in the CDR3. Here the CDR3 DNA reads TGTGCCAGCAGCTTTCGTCTGAACTCCTACAATGAGCAGTTCTTC. Translating gives CASSFRLNSYNEQFF.